This T cell receptor beta chain was sequenced during a study of Tregs in tolerant kidney transplant recipients. Study summary: Related graft donors supplied nonmyeloablative bone marrow transplants, and mixed chimerism was transient.

Unstimulated Tregs (CD4+CD25+CD127-) and CD4+CD25- non-Tregs were sorted from PBMCs. Thawed PBMCs were rested overnight at 37°C with about 220 IU/ml IL-2 before regulatory T cell sorting. V shed 0 bases and J 0 bases; nucleotides not matched to a gene: 9. Germline V gives CDR1 SGHVS, CDR2 FQNEAQ. The CDR3 runs 19 residues. Worth noting for this clone: Antigen unknown.

General study results and limits: Some patients' samples used different primers over time, so nucleotide sequences weren't comparable.

Libraries were prepared by immunoSEQ multiplex PCR; TCRdb keeps only in-frame clonotypes and omits some of them. The sample has roughly 80,000 clones, more than 85% seen once. This TCR was sampled from a human donor who received a combined kidney and bone marrow transplant. The genes are TRBV7-8 and TRBJ1-3; 9 bases are a match to TRBD1. Material: Tregs from blood, obtained before the transplant. CDR3: CASSLAVGQGFASGNTIYF. CDR3 nucleotides: TGTGCCAGCAGCTTAGCAGTGGGACAGGGATTCGCCTCTGGAAACACCATATATTTT.